This TCR beta chain was profiled in a study of T cells after yellow fever vaccination. They built TCR cDNA with 5'RACE template switching, a step that put in a universal primer site and UMIs. TCRdb independently ran MiXCR on the 5' RACE reads; one entry per CDR3 protein. This sample has a few hundred thousand distinct CDR3 sequences, with around 17% found just once. This clonotype turned up a few times. Its specificity is unknown. With 7 bases clipped from V and 7 bases from J, the junction kept 10 bases outside the gene matches. Germline CDR1 reads DFQATT; CDR2 reads SNEGSKA (reference sequence). This CDR3 is 13 amino acids long. Whole-study results and caveats: When the response was secondary, it was weaker but reached its peak faster, day 5 versus 15. Most clones from primary vaccination were detected again post-booster (roughly 96% CD4, approximately 90% CD8). Bulk-population clonotypes that are abundant could appear as contaminants in FACS-sorted repertoires.

Sample: PBMCs, taken less than 6 days after the first yellow fever vaccination. V gene TRBV20-1 combines with J gene TRBJ1-3, with 7 bases aligning to TRBD1. The receptor was isolated from a man aged 18 to 29 who received the YFV17D yellow fever vaccine. This chain's CDR3 is CSVRRQGVNTIYF. CDR3 in DNA: TGCAGTGTAAGGAGGCAGGGGGTCAACACCATATATTTT.